What follows is one T cell receptor beta chain and its context. The record originates from a study of identical twins. Trimming took off 0 bases at V and 5 bases at J, with 13 bases between the two ends. The CDR3 runs 15 residues. One entry per CDR3 protein results from TCRdb running MiXCR on the 5' RACE reads. The data contain approximately 700,000 distinct CDR3 sequences, about 20% of them singletons. These data were likewise used in another study, on T cells expressing NK-cell markers. From that study: HCMV serostatus: most of the eight sequenced donors positive, one negative.

The chain recombines TRBV12-3 or TRBV12-4 with TRBJ2-5; D is undetermined. Input material: PBMCs. The origin of this receptor is a woman between 18 and 30 years old in good health. The CDR3 nucleotides read TGTGCCAGCAGTTTAGCAGGGTCTATTGGGGAGACCCAGTACTTC. Amino acids: CASSLAGSIGETQYF.